This T cell receptor (beta chain) originates from a study of T cell responses to AZD1222 COVID-19 vaccine. General study findings and limits: White British ancestry dominated among donors, who included more females, and clonal diversity was possibly underestimated.

This clone showed up just once. Its antigen remains unknown. There are 15 residues in the CDR3. Germline CDR1 MNHEY, CDR2 SMNVEV (reference sequence). V lost 5 bases to trimming and J lost 7 bases, with 18 bases between them. Generated by immunoSEQ multiplex PCR, the TCRdb table keeps only in-frame clones and is missing some. The table lists approximately 150,000 clones, around 89% of them singletons, with 1.6% in the top ten. The V gene is TRBV27, the J gene TRBJ2-1, with D possibly TRBD2 on 6 matching bases. The sequence derives from an adult in good health. Material: peripheral blood, obtained on day 0 of AZD1222 vaccination. In DNA, the CDR3 is TGTGCCAGCAGTCCGCCCTCCAGCGGGCTTAATGAGCAGTTCTTC. Protein sequence: CASSPPSSGLNEQFF.